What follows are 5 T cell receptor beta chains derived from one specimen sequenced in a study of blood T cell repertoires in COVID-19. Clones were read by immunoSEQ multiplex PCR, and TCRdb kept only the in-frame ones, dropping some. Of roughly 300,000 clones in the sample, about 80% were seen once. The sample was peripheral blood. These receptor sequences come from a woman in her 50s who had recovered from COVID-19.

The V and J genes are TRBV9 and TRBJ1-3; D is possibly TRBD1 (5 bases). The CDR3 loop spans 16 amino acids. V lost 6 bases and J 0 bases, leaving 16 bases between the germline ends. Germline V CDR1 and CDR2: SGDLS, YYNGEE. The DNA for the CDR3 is TGTGCCAGCACCGGGGGGGTCGGGGACTCTGGAAACACCATATATTTT. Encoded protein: CASTGGVGDSGNTIYF.

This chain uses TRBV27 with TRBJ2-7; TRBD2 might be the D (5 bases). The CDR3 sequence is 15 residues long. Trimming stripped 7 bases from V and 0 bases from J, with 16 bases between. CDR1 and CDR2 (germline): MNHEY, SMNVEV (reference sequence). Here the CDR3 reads CASTGAGLSSYEQYF. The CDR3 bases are TGTGCCAGCACCGGAGCTGGACTGAGCTCCTACGAGCAGTACTTC.

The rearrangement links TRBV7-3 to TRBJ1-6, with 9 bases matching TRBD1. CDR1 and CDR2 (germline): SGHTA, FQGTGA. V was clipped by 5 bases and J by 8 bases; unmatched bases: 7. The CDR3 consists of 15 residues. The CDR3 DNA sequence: TGTGCCAGCAGCCCCGGGACAGGGCTGGATTCACCCCTCCACTTT. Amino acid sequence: CASSPGTGLDSPLHF. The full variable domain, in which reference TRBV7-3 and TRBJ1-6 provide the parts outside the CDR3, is GAGVSQTPSNKVTEKGKYVELRCDPISGHTALYWYRQSLGQGPEFLIYFQGTGAADDSGLPNDRFFAVRPEGSVSTLKIQRTERGDSAVYLCASSPGTGLDSPLHFGNGTRLTVT.

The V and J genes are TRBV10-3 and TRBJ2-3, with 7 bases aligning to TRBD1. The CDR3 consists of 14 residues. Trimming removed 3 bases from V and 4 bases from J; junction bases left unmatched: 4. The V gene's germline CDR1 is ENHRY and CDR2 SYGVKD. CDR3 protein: CAISDNRGADTQYF. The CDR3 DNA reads TGTGCCATCAGTGATAACAGGGGTGCAGATACGCAGTATTTT.

The CDR3, as DNA: TGTGCCAGCAGTTTAAGAGGGGGCCCGATCTATGGCTACACCTTC. It specifies CASSLRGGPIYGYTF. The V and J genes are TRBV27 and TRBJ1-2; 7 nucleotides align to TRBD1. V gave up 2 bases and J gave up 4 bases; unmatched junction bases: 7. Germline V lookup: CDR1 MNHEY, CDR2 SMNVEV (reference sequence). The CDR3 extends over 15 amino acids.